What follows describes a single T cell receptor beta chain. The sample has other DNA sequences that encode this CDR3 too. This sample was taken from a study of shared clonotypes between healthy human individuals. The assay was immunoSEQ multiplex PCR, and TCRdb's table has in-frame clones only and misses some. The sample has millions of clones; 85% to 95% are singletons. It was CD45RO-negative cells, positively selected for CCR7, that made up naive CD8 cells, with terminally differentiated effector memory CD45RA+ cells excluded. Healthy adults negative for HIV, lacking recent acute infections or vaccinations, served as donors. The sequence was collected from a young man in good health. What was sequenced was naive CD8+ T cells sorted from blood.

CDR3 DNA sequence: TGTGCCAGCAGCTTAGCGGGGACAGGGGGCAACGAGCAGTACTTC. It codes for CASSLAGTGGNEQYF. The V gene is TRBV7-9, the J gene TRBJ2-7; TRBD1 matches at 12 bases. The CDR3 is 15 amino acids. Germline values: CDR1 SEHNR, CDR2 FQNEAQ (reference sequence). The V gene end was trimmed by 0 bases and the J gene end by 5 bases; junction bases not matched to a gene: 2.